This passage covers 30 T cell receptor beta chains from one sample sequenced in a study of early T cells in non-severe SARS-CoV-2 infection. Using its own MiXCR run on the 5' RACE reads, TCRdb lists one record per CDR3 protein. The table includes just under 65,000 distinct CDR3 sequences, 7% to 10% detected once. This specimen consisted of whole blood, obtained at baseline. The receptor set was obtained from an adult who was a healthcare worker with PCR-confirmed SARS-CoV-2 infection or an uninfected control (not recorded which).

This clonotype was observed a few times. The rearrangement joins TRBV5-1 to TRBJ2-2, with 11 bases fitting TRBD1. Losses at the gene ends were 7 bases for V and 3 bases for J; bases not matched to a gene: 5. The CDR3 runs 15 residues. Germline values: CDR1 SGHRS, CDR2 YFSETQ. DNA of the CDR3: TGCGCCAGCTCGAGGACAGGGGGCGACACCGGGGAGCTGTTTTTT. Translated, it gives CASSRTGGDTGELFF.

This clonotype was seen a few times. The chain joins TRBV5-1 to TRBJ2-5; no definite D call. The CDR3 sequence is 13 residues long. CDR1 is SGHRS and CDR2 is YFSETQ in the germline V gene. The ends were cut back, 4 bases at V and 2 bases at J, with 9 bases in the middle. The CDR3 nucleotides are TGCGCCAGCAGCCTTAAACTTCAAGAGACCCAGTACTTC. Encoded protein: CASSLKLQETQYF.

This clonotype was seen a few times. The chain is built from TRBV7-2 and TRBJ1-1; D remains ambiguous. Germline lookup yields CDR1 SGHTA and CDR2 FQGNSA. Deletions cut 0 bases from V and 1 base from J, with 9 bases between. The CDR3 is 15 residues long. The CDR3 DNA sequence: TGTGCCAGCAGCTTAGCCGGCAGGTCGAACACTGAAGCTTTCTTT. As protein: CASSLAGRSNTEAFF.

The table lists this clonotype with a few counts. J is TRBJ2-7 and V is TRBV5-1; TRBD1 matches at 9 bases. The CDR3 spans 13 residues. V was pared by 4 bases and J by 4 bases, with 3 bases of the junction left unmatched. CDR1 and CDR2 from the germline V gene are SGHRS and YFSETQ. The CDR3 nucleotides read TGCGCCAGCAGCGCGGACAGGGGATACGAGCAGTACTTC. Translation gives CASSADRGYEQYF. Filled out from reference TRBV5-1 and TRBJ2-7, the complete variable domain reads KAGVTQTPRYLIKTRGQQVTLSCSPISGHRSVSWYQQTPGQGLQFLFEYFSETQRNKGNFPGRFSGRQFSNSRSEMNVSTLELGDSALYLCASSADRGYEQYFGPGTRLTVT.

The chain employs TRBV7-8 and TRBJ2-7, with 7 bases that match TRBD2. The CDR3 has 14 amino acids. Germline V gives CDR1 SGHVS, CDR2 FQNEAQ. V was clipped by 2 bases and J by 6 bases; unmatched bases: 7. The CDR3 nucleotides read TGTGCCAGCAGCTTATCGGCGGGAGCTGGCGAGCAGTACTTC. Translated, it gives CASSLSAGAGEQYF.

This clonotype has only a few counts. The V call is TRBV20-1, the J call TRBJ2-1; D perhaps matches TRBD2 (5 bases). Germline V gene data show CDR1 as DFQATT and CDR2 as SNEGSKA (reference sequence). The germline V and J ends were trimmed by 4 bases and 0 bases, with 16 bases remaining between them. This CDR3 has 16 amino acids. The CDR3 is CSAKSSRLSSYNEQFF. The CDR3 region has the DNA TGCAGTGCTAAAAGTAGCCGACTAAGCTCCTACAATGAGCAGTTCTTC.

V usage is TRBV20-1 and J usage is TRBJ1-1, with D possibly being TRBD1 (5 bases). Trimming cost V 5 bases and J 5 bases, with 18 bases left between them. CDR1 and CDR2 (germline): DFQATT, SNEGSKA (reference sequence). CDR3 size: 14 residues. The CDR3 region has the DNA TGCAGTGCTCGGGTACCGGGGCCTGGGACTGAAGCTTTCTTT. Translating gives CSARVPGPGTEAFF.

This clonotype was counted between two and nine times. V usage is TRBV5-1 and J usage is TRBJ2-7; 7 nucleotides agree with TRBD2. The germline V gene encodes CDR1 SGHRS and CDR2 YFSETQ. The junction had 7 bases not matched to a gene; V was cut back by 0 bases and J by 1 base. This CDR3 spans 16 amino acids. The CDR3 DNA sequence: TGCGCCAGCAGCTTGGCGGGGGGTTCATGGTCCTACGAGCAGTACTTC. Translating it yields CASSLAGGSWSYEQYF. The variable domain in full, with the rest retrieved from reference TRBV5-1 and TRBJ2-7, is KAGVTQTPRYLIKTRGQQVTLSCSPISGHRSVSWYQQTPGQGLQFLFEYFSETQRNKGNFPGRFSGRQFSNSRSEMNVSTLELGDSALYLCASSLAGGSWSYEQYFGPGTRLTVT.

This clonotype occurred a few times. The chain is built from TRBV20-1 and TRBJ2-3; 10 bases are a match to TRBD2. Trimming took 6 bases from V and 2 from J; bases not matched to a gene: 8. Germline CDR1 and CDR2: DFQATT and SNEGSKA (reference sequence). The CDR3 length is 15 residues. CDR3 DNA sequence: TGCAGTGCCCTGGAAGGACTAGCGGACACAGATACGCAGTATTTT. Its translation: CSALEGLADTDTQYF.

The table lists this clonotype with a few counts. The J gene is TRBJ2-3, the V gene TRBV30; 9 nucleotides align to TRBD2. The CDR3 spans 13 residues. The junction had 1 base not matched to a gene; V was cut back by 4 bases and J by 2 bases. Per germline, CDR1 GTSNPN and CDR2 SVGIG (reference sequence). This CDR3 is CAWTSGNTDTQYF. CDR3 nucleotide sequence: TGTGCCTGGACTAGCGGGAACACAGATACGCAGTATTTT.

This clonotype was observed at least ten times. This sequence joins TRBV5-1 and TRBJ2-3; D remains ambiguous. This CDR3 has 14 residues. Per the germline V gene, CDR1 is SGHRS and CDR2 is YFSETQ. V was shortened by 6 bases and J by 0 bases, with 11 bases between the two germline ends. CDR3 amino acids: CASKRPESTDTQYF. The CDR3 bases are TGCGCCAGCAAGCGTCCCGAGAGCACAGATACGCAGTATTTT.

This clonotype was seen a few times. V and J are TRBV5-1 and TRBJ2-1; 12 bases match TRBD1. The trim removed 4 bases at V and 6 bases at J, leaving 5 bases unmatched. This CDR3 contains 15 residues. The V gene's germline CDR1 is SGHRS and CDR2 YFSETQ. DNA of the CDR3: TGCGCCAGCAGCCCCGGGACAGGGGGCTCCAATGAGCAGTTCTTC. Translating gives CASSPGTGGSNEQFF.

This clonotype was seen only a few times. The chain employs TRBV4-2 and TRBJ1-1; D not resolved. The CDR3 is made up of 16 amino acids. Germline V lookup: CDR1 LGHNA, CDR2 YNFKEQ. The germline V and J ends were trimmed by 0 bases and 4 bases, with 15 bases remaining between them. Here the CDR3 reads CASSQDQRVSGTEAFF. The CDR3 DNA follows: TGTGCCAGCAGCCAAGATCAACGGGTTTCGGGCACTGAAGCTTTCTTT.

This clonotype has only a few counts. V is TRBV5-1 and J is TRBJ2-6; D is ambiguous. Germline CDR1 reads SGHRS; CDR2 reads YFSETQ. There are 13 residues in the CDR3. Trimming cost V 5 bases and J 2 bases, with 5 bases left between them. The CDR3 protein is CASRETGANVLTF. The CDR3 DNA follows: TGCGCCAGCAGGGAAACTGGGGCCAACGTCCTGACTTTC.

This clonotype was counted many times. The chain carries TRBV27 and TRBJ1-2, with no clear D. V shed 6 bases and J shed 8 bases, with 13 bases lying between them. This CDR3 is built from 12 residues. CDR1 is MNHEY, CDR2 SMNVEV, per germline (reference sequence). The CDR3 reads CASSSNPPGYTF. Written as DNA, the CDR3 is TGTGCCAGCAGCTCCAACCCCCCCGGCTACACCTTC.

As DNA, the CDR3 is TGTGCCACCAGCAGAGCCCTCGGGGTCGGGAGCTACGAGCAGTACTTC. It encodes CATSRALGVGSYEQYF. The genes are TRBV15 and TRBJ2-7, with TRBD2 as a possible D gene (6 bases). The germline gives CDR1 LNHNV, CDR2 YYDKDF (reference sequence). V lost 1 base and J lost 3, with 16 bases in between. The CDR3 is made up of 16 amino acids.

This clonotype was counted only a few times. V and J are TRBV6-2 or TRBV6-3 and TRBJ2-7; D is perhaps TRBD2 (6 bases). The ends were cut back, 6 bases at V and 6 bases at J, with 15 bases in the middle. The germline V gene encodes CDR1 MNHEY and CDR2 SVGEGT. CDR3 length: 13 residues. The CDR3 bases are TGTGCCAGCAGCCCTCCGGGGGTAGGCGAGCAGTACTTC. It is translated as CASSPPGVGEQYF.

This clonotype has ten or more counts. This chain connects TRBV3-1 to TRBJ2-1; possibly TRBD2 for D (6 bases). Per germline, CDR1 LGHDT and CDR2 YNNKEL (reference sequence). CDR3 length equals 15 residues. Trimming pared 3 bases from V and 2 bases from J, leaving 11 bases between. CDR3 amino acids: CASSQGAGTYNEQFF. For the CDR3, the DNA is TGTGCCAGCAGCCAGGGAGCGGGTACCTACAATGAGCAGTTCTTC.

This clonotype has more than one count but fewer than ten. The chain couples TRBV4-2 to TRBJ2-7, with D tentatively TRBD1 (5 bases). Trimming cost V 1 base and J 2 bases, with 15 bases left between them. CDR3 size: 16 residues. Germline lookup yields CDR1 LGHNA and CDR2 YNFKEQ. As DNA, the CDR3 is TGTGCCAGCAGCCAAGTTGGGGCCTCTAGTGCCTACGAGCAGTACTTC. This encodes CASSQVGASSAYEQYF.

The chain has TRBV30 and TRBJ1-5, with a tentative D call TRBD1 (5 bases). The V gene's germline CDR1 is GTSNPN and CDR2 SVGIG (reference sequence). Trimming pared 5 bases from V and 3 bases from J, leaving 11 bases between. This CDR3 comprises 13 residues. The CDR3 DNA sequence: TGTGCCTGGTCGCAGGGCAACAATCAGCCCCAGCATTTT. This codes for CAWSQGNNQPQHF.

The table lists this clonotype with many counts. The chain combines TRBV7-9 with TRBJ1-3; D uncertain. The V gene lost 5 bases and the J gene lost 0 bases, with 14 bases spanning the gap. CDR1 and CDR2 (germline): SEHNR, FQNEAQ (reference sequence). CDR3 length: 16 residues. Written as DNA, the CDR3 is TGTGCCAGCAGCGCCCCCGCAGGAATCTCTGGAAACACCATATATTTT. Amino acid sequence: CASSAPAGISGNTIYF.

This clonotype came up a few times. V and J are TRBV10-2 and TRBJ1-3; 7 nucleotides align to TRBD1. Trimming removed 4 bases from V and 0 bases from J; junction bases left unmatched: 9. The CDR3 consists of 17 residues. Looked up from germline, CDR1 is WSHSY and CDR2 is SAAADI. The CDR3 region has the DNA TGCGCCAGCAGTGCCCCGGGGACAGATTTCTCTGGAAACACCATATATTTT. It codes for CASSAPGTDFSGNTIYF.

The rearrangement uses TRBV5-4 and TRBJ2-2; possible D gene TRBD1, 6 bases. This CDR3 is 13 amino acids long. Germline-derived CDR1 and CDR2 are SGHNT and YYREEE (reference sequence). The V end lost 6 bases, the J end lost 4 bases, and 10 bases lay between the germline ends. The CDR3 nucleotides read TGTGCCAGCACAGGGGTGGGCACCGGGGAGCTGTTTTTT. This sequence encodes CASTGVGTGELFF.

This clonotype has a handful of counts. The chain couples TRBV6-5 to TRBJ2-3; D may match TRBD1 or TRBD2 (5 bases each). Trimming removed 5 bases from V and 3 bases from J, with 21 bases in between. This CDR3 contains 17 residues. Germline values: CDR1 MNHEY, CDR2 SVGAGI. The CDR3 sequence: CASSRSRGRGGTDTQYF. In DNA, the CDR3 is TGTGCCAGCAGTCGCAGCCGGGGCCGAGGAGGTACAGATACGCAGTATTTT.

CDR3 in DNA: TGTGCCAGCAGCTCGCAGGGGAATCAGCCCCAGCATTTT. The encoded protein is CASSSQGNQPQHF. The genes are TRBV7-2 and TRBJ1-5; the D gene is possibly TRBD1 (6 bases). This CDR3 spans 13 amino acids. Germline V gene sequence: CDR1 SGHTA, CDR2 FQGNSA. V lost 4 bases to trimming and J lost 4 bases, with 8 bases between them.

This clonotype was observed many times. The V call is TRBV20-1, the J call TRBJ2-5; TRBD1 is a possible D gene (5 bases). Trimming took off 1 base at V and 5 bases at J, with 11 bases between the two ends. This CDR3 has 13 amino acids. The germline V gene encodes CDR1 DFQATT and CDR2 SNEGSKA (reference sequence). CDR3: CSARVWPGETQYF. The CDR3 DNA is TGCAGTGCTAGAGTGTGGCCAGGGGAGACCCAGTACTTC.

This clonotype was seen many times. The rearrangement joins TRBV7-6 to TRBJ2-1, with a tentative D call TRBD2 (6 bases). The CDR3 has 16 residues. Germline V gene sequence: CDR1 SGHVS, CDR2 FNYEAQ. With 5 bases removed from V and 0 bases from J, the gap between germline ends came to 14 bases. The CDR3: CASSTPLRDSYNEQFF. In DNA form, the CDR3 reads TGTGCCAGCAGCACCCCTTTGCGGGACTCCTACAATGAGCAGTTCTTC.

This clonotype was counted a few times. V usage is TRBV4-2 and J usage is TRBJ2-5; TRBD2 matches at 10 bases. This CDR3 has 15 amino acids. The trim removed 4 bases at V and 3 bases at J, leaving 5 bases unmatched. Per the germline V gene, CDR1 is LGHNA and CDR2 is YNFKEQ. The CDR3 bases are TGTGCCAGCAGCCTACGAGCGGGAGGGGAAGAGACCCAGTACTTC. This gives the protein CASSLRAGGEETQYF.

This clonotype was picked up many times. The rearrangement joins TRBV28 to TRBJ1-2; D not resolved. V lost 5 bases and J lost 3, with 13 bases in between. Germline lookup yields CDR1 MDHEN and CDR2 SYDVKM. This CDR3 has 14 residues. The CDR3 reads CASSPVALHYGYTF. Written as DNA, the CDR3 is TGTGCCAGCAGTCCCGTTGCCCTCCACTATGGCTACACCTTC.

This clonotype was found a few times. This chain connects TRBV7-9 to TRBJ2-5, with D hard to call. This CDR3 contains 15 residues. CDR1 is SEHNR and CDR2 is FQNEAQ in the germline V gene (reference sequence). V was shortened by 5 bases and J by 2 bases, with 15 bases between the two germline ends. The CDR3: CASSPGLFPQETQYF. CDR3 in DNA: TGTGCCAGCAGCCCGGGTTTGTTTCCGCAAGAGACCCAGTACTTC.